These 25 T cell receptor beta chains were all obtained from the same sample, sequenced in a study of blood T cell repertoires in COVID-19. Profiled with immunoSEQ multiplex PCR; TCRdb holds only in-frame clones, not every one. In the table there are around 290,000 clones, 70% to 90% of which are singletons. The sequenced material came from peripheral blood. These TCRs come from a woman aged 50 to 60 who had recovered from COVID-19.

The chain couples TRBV19 to TRBJ1-5; perhaps TRBD1 as D (6 bases). CDR1 LNHDA and CDR2 SQIVND come from the germline V gene (reference sequence). CDR3 length equals 15 residues. Trimming pared 5 bases from V and 7 bases from J, leaving 18 bases between. Here the CDR3 DNA reads TGTGCCAGTAGTGCGGGAGTACAGGGTCCCCAGCCCCAGCATTTT. Its protein is CASSAGVQGPQPQHF.

This chain links TRBV5-1 with TRBJ2-1, with TRBD1 matching 7 bases. Germline V lookup: CDR1 SGHRS, CDR2 YFSETQ. V trimming: 4 bases; J trimming: 7 bases; junction bases outside the gene matches: 14. The CDR3 runs 16 residues. The CDR3 loop reads CASSLTRDRVYNEQFF. The CDR3, as DNA: TGCGCCAGCAGCCTCACCCGGGACAGAGTCTATAATGAGCAGTTCTTC.

This chain joins TRBV11-2 and TRBJ2-2; 7 positions match TRBD2. Germline CDR1 reads SGHAT; CDR2 reads FQNNGV. CDR3 length: 16 amino acids. After removal of 8 bases from V and 4 bases from J, the junction contained 13 bases not matched to a gene. The CDR3 nucleotides read TGTGCCAGCTCCCCCCCCGGGGGGAGATTCACCGGGGAGCTGTTTTTT. This codes for CASSPPGGRFTGELFF.

The gene calls are TRBV9 and TRBJ2-4, with 12 bases lining up with TRBD2. Germline V lookup: CDR1 SGDLS, CDR2 YYNGEE. This CDR3 comprises 16 residues. V lost 1 base to trimming and J lost 8 bases; unmatched junction nucleotides: 7. CDR3 coding DNA: TGTGCCAGCAGCGTACTAGCGGGGGGGCCGGGGGACATTCAGTACTTC. This codes for CASSVLAGGPGDIQYF.

CDR3 residues: CASSSRGAYYGYTF. DNA for the CDR3: TGCGCCAGCAGCTCCAGGGGGGCCTACTATGGCTACACCTTC. The chain employs TRBV4-1 and TRBJ1-2, with TRBD1 identical over 7 bases. V lost 5 bases and J lost 3; bases outside the gene matches: 6. CDR3 length: 14 residues. CDR1 is MGHRA and CDR2 is YSYEKL in the germline V gene.

The chain joins TRBV30 to TRBJ1-4; TRBD1 aligns across 7 bases. Per the germline V gene, CDR1 is GTSNPN and CDR2 is SVGIG (reference sequence). The ends lost 0 bases at V and 6 bases at J; junction bases unmatched: 28. The CDR3 runs to 22 residues. This CDR3 reads CAWSVFVGVVGGQAVRDEKLFF. CDR3 DNA sequence: TGTGCCTGGAGTGTATTTGTGGGAGTAGTCGGTGGACAGGCCGTACGAGATGAAAAACTGTTTTTT. Complete variable domain (other parts from reference TRBV30 and TRBJ1-4): SQTIHQWPATLVQPVGSPLSLECTVEGTSNPNLYWYRQAAGRGLQLLFYSVGIGQISSEVPQNLSASRPQDRQFILSSKKLLLSDSGFYLCAWSVFVGVVGGQAVRDEKLFFGSGTQLSVL.

The rearrangement joins TRBV5-8 to TRBJ2-7; TRBD1 matches at 8 bases. The length of the CDR3 is 15 residues. J was trimmed by 1 base and V by 4 bases; bases with no gene match: 7. Germline V gives CDR1 SGHTS, CDR2 YDEGEE. This chain's CDR3 is CASSKTGDGSYEQYF. The CDR3 DNA reads TGTGCCAGCAGCAAGACAGGGGATGGATCCTACGAGCAGTACTTC.

The V call is TRBV9, the J call TRBJ2-3, with TRBD1 matching over 9 bases. Trimming removed 4 bases from V and 3 bases from J; junction bases left unmatched: 9. This CDR3 region has 16 residues. CDR1 is SGDLS and CDR2 is YYNGEE in the germline V gene. The CDR3 here is CASSPRFGQGTDTQYF. The CDR3, as DNA: TGTGCCAGCAGCCCTCGATTCGGACAGGGGACAGATACGCAGTATTTT.

The V gene is TRBV6-2 or TRBV6-3, the J gene TRBJ1-5, with D hard to call. CDR1 and CDR2 (germline): MNHEY, SVGEGT. There are 15 residues in the CDR3. V was pared by 3 bases and J by 1 base, with 10 bases between. This CDR3 is CASSYGGGSNQPQHF. The CDR3 bases are TGTGCCAGCAGTTATGGTGGAGGGAGCAATCAGCCCCAGCATTTT.

This clone was observed a handful of times. The J gene is TRBJ2-7, the V gene TRBV28, with D perhaps matching TRBD1 (6 bases). CDR3 length equals 16 residues. Germline CDR1 and CDR2: MDHEN and SYDVKM. The V gene lost 6 bases and the J gene lost 0 bases, with 18 bases spanning the gap. This CDR3 reads CASSFRTARPSYEQYF. In DNA, the CDR3 is TGTGCCAGCAGCTTTAGGACAGCTAGACCCTCCTACGAGCAGTACTTC.

A single count supports this clone. The chain has TRBV27 and TRBJ1-5; TRBD1 agrees at 11 bases. Germline V gene lookup returns CDR1 MNHEY and CDR2 SMNVEV (reference sequence). This CDR3 comprises 14 residues. V lost 3 bases and J lost 7; bases outside the gene matches: 2. The CDR3 loop reads CASSLDRGRQPQHF. The DNA of the CDR3 is TGTGCCAGCAGTTTGGACAGGGGGCGGCAGCCCCAGCATTTT.

The rearrangement uses TRBV19 and TRBJ1-4, with 7 bases aligning to TRBD1. Germline V gives CDR1 LNHDA, CDR2 SQIVND (reference sequence). V shed 8 bases and J 5 bases; nucleotides not matched to a gene: 5. The CDR3 is 13 amino acids. The DNA for the CDR3 is TGTGCCAGTCGGGACAGAGGGAATGAAAAACTGTTTTTT. Translating gives CASRDRGNEKLFF.

V usage is TRBV9 and J usage is TRBJ1-6; D may be TRBD1 (5 bases). The CDR3 has 13 residues. In germline, CDR1 is SGDLS, CDR2 YYNGEE. V was shortened by 4 bases and J by 6 bases, with 8 bases between the two germline ends. CDR3 residues: CASSQGFNSPLHF. Written as DNA, the CDR3 is TGTGCCAGCAGCCAGGGCTTTAATTCACCCCTCCACTTT.

The V and J genes are TRBV6-7 and TRBJ2-7; D is possibly TRBD2 (6 bases). TRBV6-7 is assigned to the ORF class and has an uncertain function. V was trimmed by 7 bases and J by 2 bases, leaving 15 bases between them. CDR3 length: 14 amino acids. This CDR3 reads CASKDHGGTYEQYF. The DNA of the CDR3 is TGTGCCAGCAAGGATCATGGGGGGACCTACGAGCAGTACTTC.

The chain links TRBV2 to TRBJ2-2, with TRBD1 matching 7 bases. Trimming took 5 bases from V and 6 from J; bases not matched to a gene: 9. The CDR3 is 15 residues long. CDR1 SNHLY and CDR2 FYNNEI come from the germline V gene. CDR3 sequence: CASSSTGIDAGELFF. Written as DNA, the CDR3 is TGTGCCAGCAGTTCGACAGGGATTGATGCCGGGGAGCTGTTTTTT.

This sequence joins TRBV9 and TRBJ2-5; D is possibly TRBD2 (5 bases). V lost 0 bases and J lost 2, with 14 bases in between. The CDR3 is 16 amino acids. Per germline, CDR1 SGDLS and CDR2 YYNGEE. CDR3 residues: CASSVESGFQQETQYF. The DNA of the CDR3 is TGTGCCAGCAGCGTAGAATCGGGATTTCAACAAGAGACCCAGTACTTC.

The chain carries TRBV6-5 and TRBJ1-5, with D perhaps TRBD1 (5 bases). V lost 2 bases to trimming and J lost 5 bases, with 13 bases between them. The germline V gene has CDR1 MNHEY and CDR2 SVGAGI. CDR3 length equals 15 residues. The CDR3 bases are TGTGCCAGCAGTTACCGGCGGGGCGGGGATCAGCCCCAGCATTTT. Translation gives CASSYRRGGDQPQHF.

The rearrangement links TRBV7-2 to TRBJ2-5; weak D call: TRBD1 (6 bases). V lost 4 bases and J 4 bases, leaving 13 bases between the germline ends. Germline CDR1 reads SGHTA; CDR2 reads FQGNSA. The CDR3 totals 14 residues. The CDR3 region is CASSSRTVIETQYF. The CDR3 bases are TGTGCCAGCAGCTCTAGGACAGTTATAGAGACCCAGTACTTC.

This chain joins TRBV27 and TRBJ2-7; 9 positions match TRBD1. From germline, CDR1 is MNHEY and CDR2 SMNVEV (reference sequence). The CDR3 length is 16 residues. Trimming cost V 5 bases and J 3 bases; bases outside gene matches: 11. In DNA, the CDR3 is TGTGCCAGCAGTCTAGAATCCGGGACAGGGAGCTACGAGCAGTACTTC. This sequence encodes CASSLESGTGSYEQYF.

The rearrangement uses TRBV30 and TRBJ1-3; D possibly corresponds to TRBD1 (5 bases). CDR1 and CDR2 (germline): GTSNPN, SVGIG (reference sequence). The ends were cut back, 4 bases at V and 1 base at J, with 11 bases in the middle. The CDR3 covers 14 residues. The CDR3 protein is CAWKPRQSGNTIYF. CDR3 sequence (DNA): TGTGCCTGGAAACCCAGACAGTCTGGAAACACCATATATTTT.

The V and J genes are TRBV7-8 and TRBJ2-2; D perhaps matches TRBD1 (5 bases). CDR1 and CDR2 from the germline V gene are SGHVS and FQNEAQ. This CDR3 has 17 residues. V lost 1 base, J lost 2 bases, and 14 bases lay in between. CDR3 DNA: TGTGCCAGCAGCTTAGGTTTAAGGGGCCGTAACACCGGGGAGCTGTTTTTT. It specifies CASSLGLRGRNTGELFF.

The chain has TRBV7-8 and TRBJ2-7; D is unclear. This CDR3 spans 13 amino acids. Germline V lookup: CDR1 SGHVS, CDR2 FQNEAQ. The V gene lost 3 bases and the J gene lost 2 bases, with 8 bases spanning the gap. The CDR3 loop reads CASSFGETYEQYF. The DNA for the CDR3 is TGTGCCAGCAGCTTTGGAGAGACCTACGAGCAGTACTTC. Complete variable domain (other parts from reference TRBV7-8 and TRBJ2-7): GAGVSQSPRYKVAKRGQDVALRCDPISGHVSLFWYQQALGQGPEFLTYFQNEAQLDKSGLPSDRFFAERPEGSVSTLKIQRTQQEDSAVYLCASSFGETYEQYFGPGTRLTVT.

In its sample, this clone was seen a few times. The chain joins TRBV27 to TRBJ1-5; D call uncertain. The V gene lost 5 bases and the J gene lost 6 bases, with 14 bases spanning the gap. From germline, CDR1 is MNHEY and CDR2 SMNVEV (reference sequence). This CDR3 has 14 amino acids. CDR3 amino acids: CASSLTGVGQPQHF. The CDR3 nucleotides read TGTGCCAGCAGTCTAACGGGTGTAGGTCAGCCCCAGCATTTT.

The chain combines TRBV4-3 with TRBJ2-2; the D is unclear. V lost 1 base and J lost 6, with 12 bases in between. The CDR3 extends over 15 amino acids. CDR1 and CDR2 from the germline V gene are LGHNA and YSLEER. The DNA of the CDR3 is TGCGCCAGCAGCCAAGTCATGGCTCTCGCCGGGGAGCTGTTTTTT. This translates into CASSQVMALAGELFF.

The chain is built from TRBV30 and TRBJ2-3; D might be TRBD1 (5 bases). The CDR3 is 16 amino acids. CDR1 and CDR2 (germline): GTSNPN, SVGIG (reference sequence). With 0 bases removed from V and 1 base from J, the gap between germline ends came to 14 bases. The CDR3 DNA reads as TGTGCCTGGAGTGTACTTGGGGCGCGAGGCACAGATACGCAGTATTTT. Translation gives CAWSVLGARGTDTQYF.